This TCR beta chain originates from a study of CD8 T cells in ankylosing spondylitis. Notes on the study in general: Characteristic, it appeared, of ankylosing spondylitis blood was a TCR beta motif of eight highly homologous variants.

The germline V gene has CDR1 MNHNS and CDR2 SASEGT. There are 15 residues in the CDR3. V was pared by 7 bases and J by 3 bases, with 18 bases between. TCRdb itself ran the 5' RACE reads through MiXCR, one entry per CDR3 protein. Here the sample spans more than 250,000 distinct CDR3 sequences, roughly 8% being singletons. In regard to this clonotype: Its antigen is as yet unknown.

V usage is TRBV6-1 and J usage is TRBJ1-1; D is unclear. This TCR derives from a male donor with ankylosing spondylitis. The specimen was blood, either unsorted or a sorted T cell fraction (not recorded which). CDR3 region: CASTQQRSGYTEAFF. As DNA, the CDR3 is TGTGCCAGCACCCAACAACGCTCGGGGTACACTGAAGCTTTCTTT.